The next 20 T cell receptor beta chains were all read from a single sample in a study of blood T cells in healthy people across ages. With a J-beta primer mix and a sample-barcoded 5' primer, a second PCR ran about 7 to 12 cycles. One entry per CDR3 protein results from TCRdb running MiXCR on the 5' RACE reads. In the table there are 1 million or so distinct CDR3 sequences, around 25% of which are singletons. This same sample was also taken into another study, of T cells of mothers and their children.

The specimen sequenced was blood. The receptors come from a girl aged 2-10 years in good health.

The table lists this clonotype with a few counts. The CDR3 sequence is CASSSIGAYGETQYF. CDR3 sequence (DNA): TGTGCCAGCAGCTCGATAGGGGCCTATGGAGAGACCCAGTACTTC. V gene TRBV7-3 combines with J gene TRBJ2-5; tentatively, D is TRBD1 (5 bases). CDR1 is SGHTA and CDR2 is FQGTGA in the germline V gene. The CDR3 extends over 15 amino acids. V lost 4 bases and J lost 4, with 16 bases in between.

Here the CDR3 reads CASSQDLAKETQYF. The CDR3 DNA follows: TGCGCCAGCAGCCAAGATCTAGCGAAAGAGACCCAGTACTTC. The chain has TRBV4-3 and TRBJ2-5, with D possibly TRBD2 on 6 matching bases. CDR1 and CDR2 from the germline V gene are LGHNA and YSLEER. CDR3 length equals 14 residues. Trimming took 0 bases from V and 3 from J, leaving 8 bases between them.

The chain couples TRBV6-5 to TRBJ1-2; 9 bases agree with TRBD1. Germline CDR1 MNHEY, CDR2 SVGAGI. CDR3 length: 14 residues. The J segment lost 7 bases and the V segment lost 6 bases, leaving 9 bases of the junction unmatched. For the CDR3, the DNA is TGTGCCAGCAGCCCCGACAGGGGGTATGGTGGCTACACCTTC. Amino acid sequence: CASSPDRGYGGYTF.

This chain uses TRBV7-9 with TRBJ2-3; TRBD1 might be the D (6 bases). CDR1 is SEHNR, CDR2 FQNEAQ, per germline (reference sequence). Trimming pared 3 bases from V and 5 bases from J, leaving 12 bases between. The CDR3 covers 14 residues. The CDR3 protein is CASSFQGGRDTQYF. For the CDR3, the DNA is TGTGCCAGCAGCTTCCAAGGGGGTAGAGATACGCAGTATTTT.

This clonotype was detected a few times. The gene calls are TRBV20-1 and TRBJ1-2; D ambiguous. The V end was cut by 3 bases, the J end by 8 bases, with 13 bases between. The CDR3 contains 12 residues. Germline V gene sequence: CDR1 DFQATT, CDR2 SNEGSKA (reference sequence). The CDR3 spells CSASRRVDGYTF. The CDR3 DNA is TGCAGTGCTAGCAGAAGGGTTGACGGCTACACCTTC.

The sample holds a few counts of this clonotype. The chain is built from TRBV7-9 and TRBJ2-1; perhaps TRBD2 as D (6 bases). Germline CDR1 and CDR2: SEHNR and FQNEAQ (reference sequence). The CDR3 consists of 16 residues. V lost 7 bases, J lost 4 bases, and 20 bases lay in between. The DNA of the CDR3 is TGTGCCAGCACCAATAGCCGGGAGAACATTTACAATGAGCAGTTCTTC. It translates to CASTNSRENIYNEQFF.

The genes are TRBV7-2 and TRBJ1-2; tentative D call: TRBD1 (5 bases). Germline V gene data show CDR1 as SGHTA and CDR2 as FQGNSA. V gave up 6 bases and J gave up 1 base, with 12 bases separating them. The CDR3 sequence is 14 residues long. The CDR3 sequence is CASSPRVINYGYTF. For the CDR3, the DNA is TGTGCCAGCAGTCCCAGGGTTATTAACTATGGCTACACCTTC. The entire variable domain, with the rest obtained from reference TRBV7-2 and TRBJ1-2, is as follows: GAGVSQSPSNKVTEKGKDVELRCDPISGHTALYWYRQSLGQGLEFLIYFQGNSAPDKSGLPSDRFSAERTGGSVSTLTIQRTQQEDSAVYLCASSPRVINYGYTFGSGTRLTVV.

This chain connects TRBV29-1 to TRBJ2-3, with TRBD2 matching 8 bases. Germline V gene data show CDR1 as SQVTM and CDR2 as ANQGSEA. The CDR3 extends over 15 amino acids. Trimming cost V 0 bases and J 6 bases; bases outside gene matches: 8. The CDR3 protein is CSVEEDRGGRDTQYF. CDR3 nucleotides: TGCAGCGTTGAAGAAGATCGCGGGGGGCGGGATACGCAGTATTTT.

Concerning this clonotype: The junction and the germline gene differ at one end; a read error may be behind it. V gene TRBV11-2 combines with J gene TRBJ1-3; 7 bases align to TRBD1. CDR1 is SGHAT and CDR2 is FQNNGV in the germline V gene. This CDR3 has 15 residues. CDR3 sequence (DNA): TGTGCCAGCAGCCCCAGTCAGGGGGTTGGAGACACCATATATTTT. This codes for CASSPSQGVGDTIYF.

This clonotype came up a few times. DNA of the CDR3: TGTGCCGTACTCCAGTGGGGGGGAAACATTCAGTACTTC. This encodes CAVLQWGGNIQYF. This chain links TRBV7-9 with TRBJ2-4; 7 nucleotides match TRBD2. V lost 11 bases, J lost 6 bases, and 10 bases stayed unmatched. CDR1 and CDR2 (germline): SEHNR, FQNEAQ (reference sequence). There are 13 residues in the CDR3.

This clonotype was counted between two and nine times. The V gene is TRBV3-1, the J gene TRBJ2-7; 10 bases are a match to TRBD2. The germline CDR1 and CDR2 sequences are LGHDT and YNNKEL (reference sequence). V lost 4 bases and J lost 4; bases outside the gene matches: 10. CDR3 length: 16 residues. CDR3 residues: CASSLSSSGSRYEQYF. The CDR3 region has the DNA TGTGCCAGCAGCCTTTCGTCTAGCGGGAGTAGGTACGAGCAGTACTTC.

This clonotype occurred a few times. This chain links TRBV7-6 with TRBJ2-7; no clear D gene. The V end lost 4 bases, the J end lost 4 bases, and 14 bases lay between the germline ends. CDR1 SGHVS and CDR2 FNYEAQ come from the germline V gene. The CDR3 loop spans 14 amino acids. CDR3 sequence (DNA): TGTGCCAGCAGCTCCGACCTTCCTGGGTACGAGCAGTACTTC. It specifies CASSSDLPGYEQYF.

The chain has TRBV6-2 or TRBV6-3 and TRBJ2-1; 9 bases match TRBD2. V trimming: 6 bases; J trimming: 9 bases; junction bases outside the gene matches: 6. Germline-derived CDR1 and CDR2 are MNHEY and SVGEGT. The CDR3 consists of 13 residues. The chain's CDR3 is CASSWGLAGEQFF. In DNA form, the CDR3 reads TGTGCCAGCAGCTGGGGACTAGCCGGTGAGCAGTTCTTC.

The J gene is TRBJ1-1, the V gene TRBV11-2; unclear D gene. Germline lookup yields CDR1 SGHAT and CDR2 FQNNGV. This CDR3 is built from 13 residues. The V gene lost 5 bases and the J gene lost 5 bases, with 12 bases spanning the gap. CDR3 region: CASSDGRGTEAFF. DNA for the CDR3: TGTGCCAGCAGCGACGGTAGAGGGACTGAAGCTTTCTTT.

The table lists this clonotype with a few counts. The DNA of the CDR3 is TGTGCCACCCAAAACGGGCAAGGCTACACCTTC. Translation gives CATQNGQGYTF. This sequence joins TRBV6-2 or TRBV6-3 and TRBJ1-2; D is uncertain. V dropped 10 bases and J dropped 8 bases, with 14 bases sitting between them. Germline CDR1 reads MNHEY; CDR2 reads SVGEGT. CDR3 length equals 11 residues.

The chain uses TRBV9 and TRBJ1-1; D remains unclear. Germline V lookup: CDR1 SGDLS, CDR2 YYNGEE. CDR3 size: 12 residues. Trimming cost V 4 bases and J 3 bases, with 7 bases left between them. The CDR3 protein is CASSRIHTEAFF. The CDR3 DNA sequence: TGTGCCAGCAGCCGAATCCACACTGAAGCTTTCTTT.

This clonotype was picked up a small number of times. The chain links TRBV6-6 to TRBJ2-5; D perhaps matches TRBD1 (7 bases). Matching the DNA end better, TRBJ2-7 makes the J call doubtful. Germline CDR1 is MNHNY and CDR2 is SVGAGI (reference sequence). This CDR3 spans 13 amino acids. CDR3 residues: CASSTGEVYEQYF. For the CDR3, the DNA is TGTGCCAGCAGCACAGGGGAGGTCTACGAGCAGTACTTC.

This chain joins TRBV20-1 and TRBJ1-1; TRBD1 is a possible D gene (5 bases). This CDR3 contains 13 residues. Germline CDR1 and CDR2: DFQATT and SNEGSKA (reference sequence). V lost 0 bases to trimming and J lost 4 bases, with 9 bases between them. DNA of the CDR3: TGCAGTGCTAGAGATCGGGGGAGCACTGAAGCTTTCTTT. Residues: CSARDRGSTEAFF.

The V gene is TRBV6-5, the J gene TRBJ2-5, with D possibly TRBD2 on 5 matching bases. The closer fit of TRBJ2-7 to the DNA end suggests the J call may be wrong. Germline CDR1 reads MNHEY; CDR2 reads SVGAGI. The CDR3 is 16 residues long. CDR3 amino acids: CASSYPSSGGSYEQYF. DNA of the CDR3: TGTGCCAGCAGTTACCCATCAAGCGGCGGGTCCTACGAGCAGTACTTC.

This sequence joins TRBV13 and TRBJ2-3, with 12 bases identical to TRBD2. The J segment lost 4 bases and the V segment lost 5 bases, leaving 13 bases of the junction unmatched. Germline CDR1 PRHDT, CDR2 FYEKMQ (reference sequence). The CDR3 is 18 residues long. The CDR3 here is CASSASTSGRWGADTQYF. The CDR3 DNA sequence: TGTGCCAGCAGCGCCTCGACTAGCGGGAGATGGGGAGCAGATACGCAGTATTTT. Looking up the rest from reference TRBV13 and TRBJ2-3 gives the full variable domain: AAGVIQSPRHLIKEKRETATLKCYPIPRHDTVYWYQQGPGQDPQFLISFYEKMQSDKGSIPDRFSAQQFSDYHSELNMSSLELGDSALYFCASSASTSGRWGADTQYFGPGTRLTVL.